The entry that follows covers one T cell receptor (beta chain) sequence. What it binds is unknown. Sequenced with the Oncomine TCR Beta short-read assay was DNA taken from cultured CD4+ T cells. TCRdb called the PCR reads again in MiXCR, with one record for every CDR3 protein. The sample includes around 11,000 distinct CDR3 sequences, more than 65% of them seen just once. CDR1 and CDR2 (germline): LNHDA, SQIVND (reference sequence). The CDR3 extends over 15 amino acids. With 4 bases clipped from V and 6 bases from J, the junction kept 4 bases outside the gene matches. As to treatment: approximately 11-day PBMC culture with coronavirus spike peptide pools or control peptides (ViraFEST assay). After expanding antigen-specific T cells with peptide pools, ViraFEST sequenced their TCRs. Having spent approximately 9 days in culture, CD4+ T cells were then isolated by negative selection. The data were obtained in a study of vaccination and CD4 T cells after COVID-19.

Study-level results: Convalescent patients gained a median around 87% of their reactive clones only post-vaccination. Counts of SARS-CoV-2-reactive clonotypes had a median that went from about 20 to 38, a nonsignificant change.

This receptor was identified in a human donor who had recovered from COVID-19. The sample comprised CD4+ T cells from blood, cultured in vitro. This chain connects TRBV19 to TRBJ1-5, with TRBD1 matching 12 bases. The CDR3 DNA follows: TGTGCCAGTAGTAGGGGACAGGGGGCCGGTCAGCCCCAGCATTTT. Protein sequence: CASSRGQGAGQPQHF.